Listed below are T cell receptor beta chains from one sample, sequenced in a study of tumor and adjacent non-tumor tissue in lung cancer. One entry per CDR3 protein, called by TCRdb with MiXCR from the multiplex PCR reads. The sample lists tens of thousands of distinct CDR3 sequences; 65% to 75% were seen once. Sequenced material: lung tumor tissue. The receptors shown here come from a man aged 60 to 75 with non-small cell lung cancer. CDR3s include the opening cysteine and the closing phenylalanine or tryptophan. A D gene is named only where the DNA matches it firmly. Clone sizes are given selectively: once, few, many, or a class where the clone is expanded.

cdr3_nt: TGCGCCAGCAGCTTTCTAGCGGGAGTCAACAATATGCAGTTCTTC
cdr3_aa: CASSFLAGVNNMQFF
v_call: TRBV5-1
clone_size: .
d_call: TRBD2
j_call: TRBJ2-1

cdr3_nt: TGTGCCAGCAGCTCCGGCATGGACCTCGGCTACACCTTT
cdr3_aa: CASSSGMDLGYTF
v_call: TRBV5-4
clone_size: .
d_call: .
j_call: TRBJ1-2

cdr3_nt: TGTGCCAGGAGTTTAAGGGAGGGAGGGCAACCCCAGCATTTT
cdr3_aa: CARSLREGGQPQHF
v_call: TRBV12-3/TRBV12-4
clone_size: .
d_call: .
j_call: TRBJ1-5

cdr3_nt: TGTGCCAGCAGCTTAACCGGGACTAGCTCCTACGAGCAGTACTTC
cdr3_aa: CASSLTGTSSYEQYF
v_call: TRBV11-3
clone_size: medium-sized
d_call: TRBD2
j_call: TRBJ2-7

cdr3_nt: TGTGCCAGCGACAAAACAGGAAGGTTGAACACTGAAGCTTTCTTT
cdr3_aa: CASDKTGRLNTEAFF
v_call: TRBV2
clone_size: few
d_call: .
j_call: TRBJ1-1

cdr3_nt: TGCGCCAGCAGCTTGGGGTACGAGGGCAATCAGCCCCAGCATTTT
cdr3_aa: CASSLGYEGNQPQHF
v_call: TRBV5-1
clone_size: many
d_call: .
j_call: TRBJ1-5

cdr3_nt: TGTGCCAGCAGGCCGGGACAGAACACCGGGGAGCTGTTTTTT
cdr3_aa: CASRPGQNTGELFF
v_call: TRBV2
clone_size: .
d_call: .
j_call: TRBJ2-2

cdr3_nt: TGTGGCAGCAGCGCCGGGACCGTAACCTCTGGGGCCAACGTCCTGACTTTC
cdr3_aa: CGSSAGTVTSGANVLTF
v_call: TRBV5-4
clone_size: once
d_call: .
j_call: TRBJ2-6

cdr3_nt: TGCGCCAGCAGCTTTTATAGGAGGGGAGACGAGCAGCTCTTC
cdr3_aa: CASSFYRRGDEQLF
v_call: TRBV5-1
clone_size: .
d_call: .
j_call: TRBJ2-1

cdr3_nt: TGTGCCAGCTCCCCCGGACAGGGAGTATATGGCTACACCTTC
cdr3_aa: CASSPGQGVYGYTF
v_call: TRBV18
clone_size: few
d_call: TRBD1
j_call: TRBJ1-2

cdr3_nt: TGTGCCAGCAGCTACCTAGCCTTAGCGGGATCAGAGACCCAGTACTTC
cdr3_aa: CASSYLALAGSETQYF
v_call: TRBV11-2
clone_size: .
d_call: TRBD2
j_call: TRBJ2-5

cdr3_nt: TGCGCCAGCAGCCAAGATCCTGGGACAGGGAACACCGGGGAGCTGTTTTTT
cdr3_aa: CASSQDPGTGNTGELFF
v_call: TRBV4-1
clone_size: many
d_call: TRBD1
j_call: TRBJ2-2

cdr3_nt: TGTACCAGCAGCTCGAAATATCGACTAGACCCTACTAGTACAGATACGCAGTATTTT
cdr3_aa: CTSSSKYRLDPTSTDTQYF
v_call: TRBV7-3
clone_size: .
d_call: .
j_call: TRBJ2-3

cdr3_nt: TGCAGCGTTGGATGGACTACGGGTGGGGACGAACAGTACTTC
cdr3_aa: CSVGWTTGGDEQYF
v_call: TRBV29-1
clone_size: .
d_call: .
j_call: TRBJ2-7

cdr3_nt: TGTGCCAGCAGCTGGGGGCAGGGTGGGCTACCTAGTACAGATACGCAGTATTTT
cdr3_aa: CASSWGQGGLPSTDTQYF
v_call: TRBV5-4
clone_size: .
d_call: .
j_call: TRBJ2-3

cdr3_nt: TGTGCCAGCAGCCAAGTCTCGGGAACCCACTATGGCTACATCTTC
cdr3_aa: CASSQVSGTHYGYIF
v_call: TRBV4-1
clone_size: .
d_call: .
j_call: TRBJ1-2

cdr3_nt: TGTGTCAACAACCCTAGCGTAGCGAACACCGGGGAGCTGTTTTTT
cdr3_aa: CVNNPSVANTGELFF
v_call: TRBV11-3
clone_size: .
d_call: .
j_call: TRBJ2-2

cdr3_nt: TGCAGCGTTGCTATGGAGCCCCACGAGCAGTACTTC
cdr3_aa: CSVAMEPHEQYF
v_call: TRBV29-1
clone_size: .
d_call: .
j_call: TRBJ2-7

cdr3_nt: TGTGCCAGCAGCCGTGACAGGGTGGTAAACGGGGAGCTGTTTTTT
cdr3_aa: CASSRDRVVNGELFF
v_call: TRBV5-4
clone_size: many
d_call: TRBD1
j_call: TRBJ2-2

cdr3_nt: TGTGCCAGCAGCTTAGGAGGACGGACGAACACTGAAGCTTTCTTT
cdr3_aa: CASSLGGRTNTEAFF
v_call: TRBV7-2
clone_size: few
d_call: .
j_call: TRBJ1-1

cdr3_nt: TGCGCCAGCAGTTTTTTTAAGACAGGGGAGGACACTGAAGCTTTCTTT
cdr3_aa: CASSFFKTGEDTEAFF
v_call: TRBV23-1
clone_size: .
d_call: TRBD1
j_call: TRBJ1-1

cdr3_nt: TGTGCCAGCAGCTTAGGTGTGGGGAGACTAGCGGAGACCCAGTACTTC
cdr3_aa: CASSLGVGRLAETQYF
v_call: TRBV11-3
clone_size: few
d_call: TRBD2
j_call: TRBJ2-5